The rows below give T cell receptor beta chains drawn from one sample of a study of shared clonotypes between healthy human individuals. Some clones are missing from TCRdb's copy, which holds only in-frame ones; the method was immunoSEQ multiplex PCR. The sample lists over 850,000 clones; around 78% were seen once. Source material: memory CD4+ T cells from PBMCs. These TCRs come from a man aged 18 to 30 in good health. Some clones in this sample may be carry-over from other donors' samples. The CDR3 runs from the conserved cysteine through the conserved F or W. D genes are given only for firm matches. A clone size is listed for some rows: how often the clone was seen (once, few, many), or a class if it is expanded.

J,size,D,V,CDR3,DNA
TRBJ2-1,.,.,TRBV4-3,CATGSGLAYNEQFF,TGCGCGACCGGCTCGGGGCTAGCCTACAATGAGCAGTTCTTC
TRBJ2-6,few,TRBD1,TRBV7-2,CASSLGTGGAGANVLTF,TGTGCCAGCAGCTTAGGGACAGGGGGCGCTGGGGCCAACGTCCTGACTTTC
TRBJ1-4,.,TRBD1,TRBV5-4,CATRDRVGDEKLFF,TGTGCCACCAGAGACAGGGTGGGAGATGAAAAACTGTTTTTT
TRBJ1-5,.,TRBD1,TRBV30,CAWSVPGTGKMAQHF,TGTGCCTGGAGTGTACCTGGGACAGGGAAGATGGCCCAGCATTTT
TRBJ2-1,few,.,TRBV5-4,CASSFAPPLTYNEQFF,TGTGCCAGCAGCTTTGCGCCCCCCCTTACCTACAATGAGCAGTTCTTC
TRBJ1-5,.,.,TRBV29-1,CSGPAGCSNQPQHF,TGCAGCGGCCCTGCAGGGTGTAGCAATCAGCCCCAGCATTTT
TRBJ1-1,.,.,TRBV5-1,CASSLGTEGTEAFF,TGCGCCAGCAGCTTGGGGACGGAGGGCACTGAAGCTTTCTTT
TRBJ2-2,.,TRBD1,TRBV5-8,CASSIGTGTTGELFF,TGTGCCAGCAGCATAGGGACAGGGACCACCGGGGAGCTGTTTTTT
TRBJ1-2,.,.,TRBV28,CASSLQGITSGYTF,TGTGCCAGCAGTTTACAGGGCATTACCTCGGGCTACACCTTC
TRBJ2-3,.,.,TRBV7-3,CASSATSAPPTDTQYF,TGTGCCAGCAGCGCGACTAGTGCCCCCCCCACAGATACGCAGTATTTT
TRBJ1-5,.,TRBD1,TRBV7-6,CASSPGTANSNQPQHF,TGTGCCAGCAGCCCCGGGACAGCAAATAGCAATCAGCCCCAGCATTTT
TRBJ2-2,few,.,TRBV5-1,CASSRVTPQRNTGELFF,TGCGCCAGCAGTCGCGTAACCCCACAACGAAACACCGGGGAGCTGTTTTTT
TRBJ2-2,.,TRBD1,TRBV9,CASSSTGHYTGELFF,TGTGCCAGCAGCTCGACAGGGCACTATACCGGGGAGCTGTTTTTT
TRBJ2-5,.,.,TRBV20-1,CSATTGETQYF,TGCAGTGCCACAACCGGGGAGACCCAGTACTTC
TRBJ1-1,.,TRBD1,TRBV10-3,CAISAHRGGDTEAFF,TGTGCCATCAGTGCCCACAGGGGAGGGGACACTGAAGCTTTCTTT
TRBJ2-3,.,TRBD2,TRBV2,CASSETSGDTQYF,TGTGCCAGCAGTGAGACTAGCGGCGATACGCAGTATTTT